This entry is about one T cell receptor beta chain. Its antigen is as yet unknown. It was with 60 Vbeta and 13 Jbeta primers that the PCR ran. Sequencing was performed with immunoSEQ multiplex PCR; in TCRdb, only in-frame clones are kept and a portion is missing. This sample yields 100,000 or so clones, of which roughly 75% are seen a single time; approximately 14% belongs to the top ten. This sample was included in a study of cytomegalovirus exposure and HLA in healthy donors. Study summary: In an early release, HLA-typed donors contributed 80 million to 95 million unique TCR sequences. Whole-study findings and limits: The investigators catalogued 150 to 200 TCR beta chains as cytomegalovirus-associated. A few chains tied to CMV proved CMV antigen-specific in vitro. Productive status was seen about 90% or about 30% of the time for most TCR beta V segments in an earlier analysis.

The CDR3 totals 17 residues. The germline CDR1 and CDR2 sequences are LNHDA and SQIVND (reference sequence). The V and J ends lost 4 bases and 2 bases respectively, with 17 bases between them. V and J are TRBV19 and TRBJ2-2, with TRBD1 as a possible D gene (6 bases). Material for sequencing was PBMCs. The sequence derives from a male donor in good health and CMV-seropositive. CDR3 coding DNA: TGTGCCAGTAGTAGGGCAGGGGATCCTCCCAACACCGGGGAGCTGTTTTTT. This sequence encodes CASSRAGDPPNTGELFF.